The rows below give T cell receptor beta chains drawn from one sample of a study of blood T cell repertoires in COVID-19. TCRdb's table, derived via immunoSEQ multiplex PCR, lists solely in-frame clones and lacks some. The sample lists about 110,000 clones, 84% seen once, with 11% to 15% in the top ten. The sequenced material came from peripheral blood. These receptors were obtained from a woman aged 55-75 years with acute or convalescent COVID-19. CDR3s leave out the opening cysteine and the closing phenylalanine or tryptophan.

v_gene	j_gene	CDR3aa
TRBV15	TRBJ2-1	ATSSFSGRAYNEQF
TRBV19	TRBJ1-5	ASSIRETYNQPQH
TRBV14	TRBJ2-2	ASSAAITGELF
TRBV19	TRBJ2-5	ASSIDSRTGWETQY
TRBV5-1	TRBJ2-1	ASSQGLAGGGNEQF
TRBV4-1	TRBJ1-2	ASSQPGQGGRGYT
TRBV5-1	TRBJ2-1	ASSLRVTGESEQF
TRBV12-3/TRBV12-4	TRBJ2-3	ASSFYSGDTQY
TRBV19	TRBJ2-7	ASSMTSGKQY
TRBV15	TRBJ2-7	ATSRDSRGLYEQY
TRBV3-1/TRBV3-2	TRBJ2-3	ASSSPSGGYVSQY
TRBV6-1	TRBJ2-3	ASSEGRTVFGEY
TRBV29-1	TRBJ2-3	SVEGGRGTDTQY
TRBV7-2	TRBJ1-3	ASSLNSGNTIY
TRBV30	TRBJ1-5	AWSQGAPQPQH
TRBV12-3/TRBV12-4	TRBJ1-1	ASSQNTEAF
TRBV6-6	TRBJ2-7	ASTLPTTSYEQY
TRBV20-1	TRBJ2-3	SASQSDTQY
TRBV2	TRBJ1-2	ASGGQGYGYT
TRBV5-1	TRBJ1-5	ARSDRGLNQPQH
TRBV6-4	TRBJ1-1	ASSRSGDTEAF
TRBV9	TRBJ2-2	ASSLRPGLDTGELF
TRBV5-6	TRBJ2-3	ASSALAGAEDTQY
TRBV7-6	TRBJ2-7	ASSLAGTQGGYEQY
TRBV18	TRBJ1-2	ASSPNQGATGFYGYT
TRBV2	TRBJ1-2	ASKIQGAVYGYT
TRBV3-1/TRBV3-2	TRBJ1-1	ASSQDRVTEAF
TRBV9	TRBJ2-2	ASSVAGGNTGELF
TRBV4-2	TRBJ1-1	ASAGLGQGLNTEAF